The T cell receptor (beta chain) under discussion was sequenced for a study of radiation and T cells in renal cell carcinoma. General study results and limits: Top tumor clonotypes rose in blood 2 weeks post-radiation, then contracted. No pretreatment tumor biopsies were available for baseline clonotypes.

The CDR3 contains 17 residues. Germline V gives CDR1 SGHRS, CDR2 YFSETQ. Trimming pared 4 bases from V and 0 bases from J, leaving 14 bases between. Method: immunoSEQ multiplex PCR; TCRdb's copy keeps in-frame clones and lacks some. In the table there are 120,000 or so clones, 81% of which are singletons. For this clone: Its matching antigen is unknown.

Time point defined: blood 2 weeks post-SBRT. Treatment described: 15 Gy SBRT to primary tumor, nephrectomy 4 weeks later. This TCR was sampled from a middle-aged man with renal cell carcinoma. The sequencing here drew on blood, taken from a patient whose treatment included radiotherapy and nephrectomy. V is TRBV5-1 and J is TRBJ2-6; the D call may be TRBD1 or TRBD2 (5 bases each). The CDR3 protein is CASSQTAAGSGANVLTF. CDR3 in DNA: TGCGCCAGCAGCCAGACAGCCGCGGGCTCTGGGGCCAACGTCCTGACTTTC.